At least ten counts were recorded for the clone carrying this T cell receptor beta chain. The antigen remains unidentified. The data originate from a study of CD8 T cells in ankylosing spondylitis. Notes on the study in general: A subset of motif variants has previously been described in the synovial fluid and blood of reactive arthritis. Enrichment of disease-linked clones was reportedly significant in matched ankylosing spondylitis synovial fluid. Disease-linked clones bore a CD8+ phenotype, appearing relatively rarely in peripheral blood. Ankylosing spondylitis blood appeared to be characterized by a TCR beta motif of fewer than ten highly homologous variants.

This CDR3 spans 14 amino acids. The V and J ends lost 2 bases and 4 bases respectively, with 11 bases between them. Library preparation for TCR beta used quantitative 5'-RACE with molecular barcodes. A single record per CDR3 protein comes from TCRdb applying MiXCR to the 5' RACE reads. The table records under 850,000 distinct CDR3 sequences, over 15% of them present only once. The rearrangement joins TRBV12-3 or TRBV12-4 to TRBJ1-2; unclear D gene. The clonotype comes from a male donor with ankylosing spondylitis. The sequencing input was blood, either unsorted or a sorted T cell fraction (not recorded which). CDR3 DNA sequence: TGTGCCAGCAGTTTAACGGGGTTGGGCTATGGCTACACCTTC. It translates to CASSLTGLGYGYTF.